This passage covers 10 T cell receptor beta chains from one sample sequenced in a study of blood T cell repertoires in COVID-19. Profiled with immunoSEQ multiplex PCR; TCRdb holds only in-frame clones, not every one. The sample shows approximately 180,000 clones, around 85% of them seen only once. The sample consisted of peripheral blood. Source of these receptors: a woman older than 75 with acute or convalescent COVID-19.

As regards this clone: This sample includes further DNA sequences coding for the same CDR3. J is TRBJ2-2 and V is TRBV30; the D gene is possibly TRBD1 (5 bases). Germline CDR1 and CDR2: GTSNPN and SVGIG (reference sequence). The V end was cut by 0 bases, the J end by 6 bases, with 8 bases between. The CDR3 is 13 residues long. DNA of the CDR3: TGTGCCTGGAGTGTAAGGGGCGCCGGGGAGCTGTTTTTT. This gives the protein CAWSVRGAGELFF.

This clone was detected once. The rearrangement joins TRBV19 to TRBJ2-1; 9 nucleotides line up with TRBD2. Trimming at V came to 7 bases and at J to 0 bases, leaving 7 bases not matched to a gene. The germline CDR1 and CDR2 sequences are LNHDA and SQIVND (reference sequence). The CDR3 is 16 amino acids. The CDR3 is CASISGGGGSYNEQFF. Written as DNA, the CDR3 is TGTGCCAGTATTAGCGGGGGTGGTGGCTCCTACAATGAGCAGTTCTTC. Filled out from reference TRBV19 and TRBJ2-1, the complete variable domain reads DGGITQSPKYLFRKEGQNVTLSCEQNLNHDAMYWYRQDPGQGLRLIYYSQIVNDFQKGDIAEGYSVSREKKESFPLTVTSAQKNPTAFYLCASISGGGGSYNEQFFGPGTRLTVL.

This clone was seen just once. The genes are TRBV5-1 and TRBJ2-3; 10 bases map to TRBD1. CDR1 and CDR2 (germline): SGHRS, YFSETQ. The CDR3 has 16 residues. With V trimmed by 4 bases and J by 6 bases, 11 bases remained unmatched. This CDR3 reads CASSIRDRGLVDTQYF. The CDR3 DNA follows: TGCGCCAGCAGCATCCGGGACAGGGGTTTAGTCGATACGCAGTATTTT.

This clone was seen repeatedly, ten times or more. The V call is TRBV7-2, the J call TRBJ2-7, with TRBD1 matching 9 bases. The ends lost 1 base at V and 4 bases at J; junction bases unmatched: 8. Germline V CDR1 and CDR2: SGHTA, FQGNSA. This CDR3 is 16 amino acids long. The CDR3 bases are TGTGCCAGCAGCTTAGACCCTCCGGGACAGGGATACGAGCAGTACTTC. Protein sequence: CASSLDPPGQGYEQYF.

Details on this clone: The sample contains more than one DNA sequence encoding this CDR3. The rearrangement links TRBV5-1 to TRBJ1-2; D is ambiguous. From germline, CDR1 is SGHRS and CDR2 YFSETQ. Trimming removed 0 bases at V and 4 bases at J, with 7 bases between. The CDR3 extends over 13 amino acids. CDR3 protein: CASSLDSSYGYTF. CDR3 sequence (DNA): TGCGCCAGCAGCTTGGACAGCTCCTATGGCTACACCTTC. Supplemented by reference TRBV5-1 and TRBJ1-2, the full variable domain reads KAGVTQTPRYLIKTRGQQVTLSCSPISGHRSVSWYQQTPGQGLQFLFEYFSETQRNKGNFPGRFSGRQFSNSRSEMNVSTLELGDSALYLCASSLDSSYGYTFGSGTRLTVV.

V usage is TRBV30 and J usage is TRBJ1-2; 10 bases fit TRBD1. Trimming cost V 5 bases and J 2 bases; bases outside gene matches: 11. Germline V gene data show CDR1 as GTSNPN and CDR2 as SVGIG (reference sequence). The CDR3 runs 16 residues. The CDR3 spells CAWGILPGQGNYGYTF. The CDR3 nucleotides read TGTGCCTGGGGGATCTTGCCGGGACAGGGGAACTATGGCTACACCTTC.

The chain recombines TRBV7-7 with TRBJ2-1; unclear D gene. Germline CDR1 reads SSHAT; CDR2 reads FNYEAQ (reference sequence). V shed 1 base and J shed 4 bases, with 5 bases lying between them. This CDR3 has 13 residues. In DNA form, the CDR3 reads TGTGCCAGCAGCTTAGGGGCTTACAATGAGCAGTTCTTC. It codes for CASSLGAYNEQFF.

V is TRBV18 and J is TRBJ1-2, with TRBD1 as a possible D gene (5 bases). This CDR3 contains 16 residues. Trimming took off 4 bases at V and 0 bases at J, with 15 bases between the two ends. CDR1 KGHSH and CDR2 LQKENI come from the germline V gene. As DNA, the CDR3 is TGTGCCAGCTCACGATCAATAGACAGTGCTAACTATGGCTACACCTTC. As protein: CASSRSIDSANYGYTF.

The genes are TRBV2 and TRBJ2-6, with D possibly TRBD2 on 5 matching bases. Germline CDR1 and CDR2: SNHLY and FYNNEI. Trimming removed 4 bases at V and 4 bases at J, with 11 bases between. This CDR3 comprises 15 residues. The CDR3 is CASSARGYGANVLTF. The DNA for the CDR3 is TGTGCCAGCAGTGCTCGCGGGTACGGGGCCAACGTCCTGACTTTC. The entire variable domain, with the rest obtained from reference TRBV2 and TRBJ2-6, is as follows: EPEVTQTPSHQVTQMGQEVILRCVPISNHLYFYWYRQILGQKVEFLVSFYNNEISEKSEIFDDQFSVERPDGSNFTLKIRSTKLEDSAMYFCASSARGYGANVLTFGAGSRLTVL.

This clone appeared a few times. This sequence joins TRBV4-2 and TRBJ1-1, with TRBD1 matching over 7 bases. Germline trimming cut 0 bases from V and 7 bases from J; bases unmatched to any gene: 8. Germline V gives CDR1 LGHNA, CDR2 YNFKEQ. The CDR3 length is 15 residues. DNA of the CDR3: TGTGCCAGCAGCCAAGATAGAGGGACAGTAAGTGAAGCTTTCTTT. It yields the protein CASSQDRGTVSEAFF.